The 25 T cell receptor beta chains given below trace back to one sample, sequenced in a study of T-cell memory formation after mild COVID-19. One entry per CDR3 protein, called by TCRdb with MiXCR from the 5' RACE reads. The sample has roughly 190,000 distinct CDR3 sequences, 8% to 11% seen once. Sequencing input: PBMCs or a T cell subset sorted from them (not recorded which). Receptor source: a young man who had mild COVID-19 (a few samples of this study predate the infection). Cell type and time point are not known.

This chain joins TRBV6-5 and TRBJ1-6, with D perhaps matching TRBD1 (6 bases). Germline CDR1 reads MNHEY; CDR2 reads SVGAGI. CDR3 size: 21 residues. V was clipped by 0 bases and J by 5 bases, with 26 bases between them. CDR3 in amino acids: CASSYSIGGAQWRAHNSPLHF. For the CDR3, the DNA is TGTGCCAGCAGTTACTCGATTGGGGGGGCACAGTGGCGAGCACATAATTCACCCCTCCACTTT.

J is TRBJ2-3 and V is TRBV6-5, with unresolved D. The germline V gene encodes CDR1 MNHEY and CDR2 SVGAGI. Trimming took 0 bases from V and 4 from J, leaving 8 bases between them. CDR3 size: 14 residues. The CDR3 nucleotides read TGTGCCAGCAGTTACTCGAATTTAGCAGATACGCAGTATTTT. Translated: CASSYSNLADTQYF.

The chain carries TRBV7-9 and TRBJ2-2, with no clear D. The germline CDR1 and CDR2 sequences are SEHNR and FQNEAQ (reference sequence). The V and J ends lost 3 bases and 7 bases respectively, with 9 bases between them. The CDR3 length is 13 residues. The DNA of the CDR3 is TGTGCCAGCAGCTTCCCGGAGCTCGGGGAGCTGTTTTTT. This sequence encodes CASSFPELGELFF. Based on the CDR3 plus reference TRBV7-9 and TRBJ2-2, the full variable domain is DTGVSQNPRHKITKRGQNVTFRCDPISEHNRLYWYRQTLGQGPEFLTYFQNEAQLEKSRLLSDRFSAERPKGSFSTLEIQRTEQGDSAMYLCASSFPELGELFFGEGSRLTVL.

Ten or more counts support this clonotype. V usage is TRBV4-3 and J usage is TRBJ2-1; D uncertain. Trimming pared 0 bases from V and 8 bases from J, leaving 8 bases between. This CDR3 has 13 amino acids. The germline CDR1 and CDR2 sequences are LGHNA and YSLEER. The CDR3 DNA reads as TGCGCCAGCAGCCAAGATAGGCGCTATGAGCAGTTCTTC. Residues: CASSQDRRYEQFF.

This clonotype has a handful of counts. J is TRBJ2-3 and V is TRBV5-1; D possibly corresponds to TRBD2 (6 bases). CDR1 SGHRS and CDR2 YFSETQ come from the germline V gene. The CDR3 has 14 amino acids. V dropped 4 bases and J dropped 1 base, with 10 bases sitting between them. The CDR3 loop reads CASSGTRRTDTQYF. In nucleotides, the CDR3 is TGCGCCAGCAGCGGGACTCGACGCACAGATACGCAGTATTTT.

The chain couples TRBV5-1 to TRBJ2-5, with no clear D. This CDR3 comprises 15 residues. V was trimmed by 0 bases and J by 2 bases, leaving 11 bases between them. Germline V gene lookup returns CDR1 SGHRS and CDR2 YFSETQ. In DNA form, the CDR3 reads TGCGCCAGCAGCTTGGGGGGTAACCCACAAGAGACCCAGTACTTC. Protein sequence: CASSLGGNPQETQYF.

A few counts support this clonotype. V is TRBV20-1 and J is TRBJ2-5; tentative D call: TRBD2 (7 bases). V was trimmed by 2 bases and J by 0 bases, leaving 16 bases between them. This CDR3 is built from 16 residues. Germline values: CDR1 DFQATT, CDR2 SNEGSKA (reference sequence). The CDR3 nucleotides read TGCAGTGCTAGAATGGCGGGGGCTACGTACCAAGAGACCCAGTACTTC. The encoded protein is CSARMAGATYQETQYF.

This clonotype was detected a few times. CDR3 in amino acids: CASSYGGGDSRETQYF. CDR3 bases: TGTGCCAGCAGTTACGGCGGGGGGGACTCCAGGGAGACCCAGTACTTC. The chain has TRBV6-5 and TRBJ2-5; 9 bases fit TRBD2. The CDR3 totals 16 residues. Germline CDR1 MNHEY, CDR2 SVGAGI. The V gene end was trimmed by 2 bases and the J gene end by 5 bases; junction bases not matched to a gene: 9.

Only a few counts were recorded for this clonotype. The chain links TRBV4-3 to TRBJ1-3; D is ambiguous. The germline gives CDR1 LGHNA, CDR2 YSLEER. The CDR3 covers 12 residues. Trimming left V 0 bases short and J 9 bases short, with 6 bases between. The CDR3 sequence is CASSQESRTIYF. The CDR3 nucleotides read TGCGCCAGCAGCCAAGAGTCTCGCACCATATATTTT.

The chain carries TRBV7-2 and TRBJ1-2; the D gene is possibly TRBD1 (5 bases). Germline values: CDR1 SGHTA, CDR2 FQGNSA. Trimming took off 5 bases at V and 2 bases at J, with 15 bases between the two ends. The CDR3 contains 15 residues. Written as DNA, the CDR3 is TGTGCCAGCAGCCTCCGACAGACCTTAAACTATGGCTACACCTTC. Protein sequence: CASSLRQTLNYGYTF.

This clonotype showed up many times. The chain employs TRBV9 and TRBJ1-2, with no clear D. Looked up from germline, CDR1 is SGDLS and CDR2 is YYNGEE. V shed 0 bases and J shed 5 bases, with 17 bases lying between them. CDR3 length: 16 amino acids. The DNA of the CDR3 is TGTGCCAGCAGCGTAGAATATCCGGAGGGCCGTTATGGCTACACCTTC. Translated: CASSVEYPEGRYGYTF. Full variable domain (outside the CDR3, taken from reference TRBV9 and TRBJ1-2): DSGVTQTPKHLITATGQRVTLRCSPRSGDLSVYWYQQSLDQGLQFLIQYYNGEERAKGNILERFSAQQFPDLHSELNLSSLELGDSALYFCASSVEYPEGRYGYTFGSGTRLTVV.

This chain connects TRBV28 to TRBJ2-5; possibly TRBD2 for D (6 bases). Per germline, CDR1 MDHEN and CDR2 SYDVKM. CDR3 length: 16 residues. V lost 6 bases and J 1 base, leaving 18 bases between the germline ends. CDR3 sequence reads: CASSKGVAGLQETQYF. Here the CDR3 DNA reads TGTGCCAGCAGCAAAGGGGTCGCGGGGCTCCAAGAGACCCAGTACTTC.

The genes are TRBV5-4 and TRBJ2-7; TRBD1 matches 8 bases. J was trimmed by 5 bases and V by 4 bases; bases with no gene match: 8. The germline CDR1 and CDR2 sequences are SGHNT and YYREEE (reference sequence). The CDR3 covers 14 residues. This CDR3 reads CASSGRSGGDEQYF. The CDR3 nucleotides are TGTGCCAGCAGCGGACGATCAGGGGGCGACGAGCAGTACTTC.

V gene TRBV12-3 or TRBV12-4 combines with J gene TRBJ2-7, with TRBD1 matching 7 bases. V gave up 3 bases and J gave up 0 bases; unmatched junction bases: 11. This CDR3 region has 17 residues. For the CDR3, the DNA is TGTGCCAGCAGTTTCAGTCCGGGACAGCGAAGCTCCTACGAGCAGTACTTC. Translating gives CASSFSPGQRSSYEQYF.

The chain is built from TRBV28 and TRBJ2-5; D might be TRBD1 (5 bases). The V gene's germline CDR1 is MDHEN and CDR2 SYDVKM. V was cut by 7 bases and J by 3 bases, with 12 bases left in between. This CDR3 comprises 13 residues. CDR3 sequence (DNA): TGTGCCAGCACCCCCGGCAGGGAAGAGACCCAGTACTTC. Amino acids: CASTPGREETQYF.

The sample holds a few counts of this clonotype. J is TRBJ2-7 and V is TRBV12-3 or TRBV12-4; 7 nucleotides match TRBD1. The CDR3 contains 14 residues. The junction had 7 bases not matched to a gene; V was cut back by 6 bases and J by 2 bases. This CDR3 reads CASSSGTGAYEQYF. CDR3 DNA sequence: TGTGCCAGCAGCTCCGGTACAGGGGCCTACGAGCAGTACTTC.

At least ten counts were recorded for this clonotype. This sequence joins TRBV3-1 and TRBJ2-7, with D perhaps assigned TRBD1 or TRBD2 (5 bases each). The length of the CDR3 is 14 residues. From germline, CDR1 is LGHDT and CDR2 YNNKEL (reference sequence). Deletions cut 2 bases from V and 4 bases from J, with 12 bases between. The CDR3 DNA reads as TGTGCCAGCAGCCAAACCGGGGCGGTATACGAGCAGTACTTC. Encoded protein: CASSQTGAVYEQYF.

This clonotype was picked up many times. The V and J genes are TRBV20-1 and TRBJ1-2; the match to TRBD1 covers 7 bases. J lost 8 bases, V lost 5 bases, and 8 bases had no gene match. Germline V gene lookup returns CDR1 DFQATT and CDR2 SNEGSKA (reference sequence). The CDR3 has 12 residues. The CDR3 protein is CSAPRGLGGYTF. CDR3 nucleotide sequence: TGCAGTGCTCCAAGGGGGCTTGGAGGCTACACCTTC.

The chain employs TRBV19 and TRBJ1-5, with a tentative D call TRBD1 (5 bases). This CDR3 is built from 15 residues. V was clipped by 3 bases and J by 4 bases, with 13 bases between them. Per germline, CDR1 LNHDA and CDR2 SQIVND (reference sequence). The CDR3 loop reads CASSINPGLNQPQHF. The CDR3 coding sequence is TGTGCCAGTAGTATCAACCCAGGGCTGAATCAGCCCCAGCATTTT.

The chain couples TRBV30 to TRBJ2-5; TRBD2 might be the D (6 bases). Germline V gene lookup returns CDR1 GTSNPN and CDR2 SVGIG (reference sequence). The CDR3 totals 14 residues. V shed 7 bases and J shed 3 bases, with 18 bases lying between them. The CDR3 is CASQTGSGEETQYF. In nucleotides, the CDR3 is TGTGCCTCTCAAACGGGTTCGGGGGAAGAGACCCAGTACTTC.

In this sample, this clonotype turned up a few times. The CDR3 region has the DNA TGTGCCAGCAGAACAAACGGACAGGGGGTCGGACAGCCCCAGCATTTT. Translated: CASRTNGQGVGQPQHF. The rearrangement joins TRBV6-2 or TRBV6-3 to TRBJ1-5, with 10 bases aligning to TRBD1. Germline V gene data show CDR1 as MNHEY and CDR2 as SVGEGT. The CDR3 length is 16 residues. V dropped 6 bases and J dropped 7; count of bases not matched to a gene: 12.

Only a few counts were recorded for this clonotype. CDR3 in DNA: TGTGCCAGCAGCACCGCAGGACAGAACTATGGCTACACCTTC. Its protein product is CASSTAGQNYGYTF. The chain employs TRBV6-2 or TRBV6-3 and TRBJ1-2, with D tentatively TRBD1 (6 bases). The CDR3 covers 14 residues. Germline-derived CDR1 and CDR2 are MNHEY and SVGEGT. Trimming left V 6 bases short and J 2 bases short, with 13 bases between.

The gene calls are TRBV27 and TRBJ2-1, with D perhaps assigned TRBD1 or TRBD2 (5 bases each). The germline V gene encodes CDR1 MNHEY and CDR2 SMNVEV (reference sequence). Trimming left V 7 bases short and J 7 bases short, with 17 bases between. There are 14 residues in the CDR3. The CDR3 bases are TGTGCCAGCACCTTAGGGACGGCGAATAATGAGCAGTTCTTC. The encoded protein is CASTLGTANNEQFF.

This clonotype was detected ten times or more. This chain connects TRBV12-3 or TRBV12-4 to TRBJ1-1; maybe TRBD1 (5 bases). This CDR3 comprises 15 residues. V was trimmed by 3 bases and J by 2 bases, leaving 13 bases between them. The CDR3 nucleotides are TGTGCCAGCAGTTTTACGACAGCGACAAACACTGAAGCTTTCTTT. This gives the protein CASSFTTATNTEAFF.

The table lists this clonotype with a few counts. The J gene is TRBJ2-7, the V gene TRBV4-1; D is possibly TRBD2 (5 bases). Trimming took off 4 bases at V and 2 bases at J, with 12 bases between the two ends. The CDR3 length is 14 residues. Per the germline V gene, CDR1 is MGHRA and CDR2 is YSYEKL. CDR3 residues: CASSREFGPYEQYV. CDR3 sequence (DNA): TGCGCCAGCAGCCGGGAGTTCGGACCCTACGAGCAGTACGTC.